This TCR beta chain was sequenced during a study of blood T cell repertoires in COVID-19. The wider study: Donors in the United States, Italy and Spain gave samples during acute or convalescent COVID-19. The analysed material was cDNA or gDNA that came from T cells, B-cell-depleted T cells, or PBMCs.

Germline V gene data show CDR1 as MNHNS and CDR2 as SASEGT. The CDR3 has 15 amino acids. V was pared by 0 bases and J by 3 bases, with 12 bases between. Authors' methods: Estimated nucleated cell counts came from reference gene primer amplification. Sequencing was performed with immunoSEQ multiplex PCR; in TCRdb, only in-frame clones are kept and a portion is missing. V, J and clone size derive from that table, while D and trimming were established from the DNA sequence. This table holds about 520,000 clones, approximately 83% found once. The source material was peripheral blood. This receptor was taken from a human donor in a cohort sampled during active COVID-19. V and J are TRBV6-1 and TRBJ2-7; tentatively, D is TRBD1 (6 bases). The CDR3 reads CASSEAITGIYEQYF. The DNA for the CDR3 is TGTGCCAGCAGTGAAGCGATTACAGGGATCTACGAGCAGTACTTC.